This T cell receptor beta chain emerged from a study of CD8 T cells in ankylosing spondylitis. Study-wide points: Several highly homologous variants made up a TCR beta motif, and this motif appeared characteristic of ankylosing spondylitis blood. Past research had described some motif variants in reactive arthritis synovial fluid and blood.

A quantitative 5'-RACE method, one with molecular barcodes, was used to make TCR beta libraries. MiXCR was run by TCRdb on the 5' RACE reads, yielding one entry per CDR3 protein. The repertoire holds some 840,000 distinct CDR3 sequences, with roughly 10% as singletons. Concerning this clonotype itself: Antigen specificity is unknown.

V was clipped by 2 bases and J by 6 bases; unmatched bases: 4. The CDR3 contains 16 residues. Germline-derived CDR1 and CDR2 are ENHRY and SYGVKD. Sequenced: blood, either unsorted or a sorted T cell fraction (not recorded which). This chain links TRBV10-3 with TRBJ2-1; 13 nucleotides line up with TRBD2. The source is a male donor with ankylosing spondylitis. Here the CDR3 DNA reads TGTGCCATCAGTGAGCGACTAGCGGGAGGTCTCAATGAGCAGTTCTTC. Its protein product is CAISERLAGGLNEQFF.